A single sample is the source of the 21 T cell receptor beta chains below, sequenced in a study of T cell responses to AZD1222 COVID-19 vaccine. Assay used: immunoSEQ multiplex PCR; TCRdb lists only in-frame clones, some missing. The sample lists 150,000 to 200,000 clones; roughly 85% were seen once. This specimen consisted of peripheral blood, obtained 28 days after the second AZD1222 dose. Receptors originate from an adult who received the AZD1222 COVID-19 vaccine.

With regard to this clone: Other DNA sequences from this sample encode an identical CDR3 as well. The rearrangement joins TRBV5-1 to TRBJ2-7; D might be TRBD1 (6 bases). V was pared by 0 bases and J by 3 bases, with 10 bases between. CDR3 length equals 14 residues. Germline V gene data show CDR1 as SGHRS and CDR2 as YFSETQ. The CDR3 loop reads CASSLGQGSYEQYF. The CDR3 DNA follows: TGCGCCAGCAGCTTGGGGCAGGGGAGCTACGAGCAGTACTTC.

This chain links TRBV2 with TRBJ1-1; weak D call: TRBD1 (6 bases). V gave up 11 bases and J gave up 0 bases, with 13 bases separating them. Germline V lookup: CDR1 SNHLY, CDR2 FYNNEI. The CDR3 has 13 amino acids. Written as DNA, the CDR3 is TGTGCCCTAAAGAGGGGGGTGAACACTGAAGCTTTCTTT. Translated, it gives CALKRGVNTEAFF.

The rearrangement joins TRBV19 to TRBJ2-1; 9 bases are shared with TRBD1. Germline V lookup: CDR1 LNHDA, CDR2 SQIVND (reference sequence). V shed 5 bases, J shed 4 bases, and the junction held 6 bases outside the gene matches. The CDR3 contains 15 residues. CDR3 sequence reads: CASSSTGGLYNEQFF. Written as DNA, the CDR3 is TGTGCCAGTAGTTCGACAGGGGGATTATACAATGAGCAGTTCTTC.

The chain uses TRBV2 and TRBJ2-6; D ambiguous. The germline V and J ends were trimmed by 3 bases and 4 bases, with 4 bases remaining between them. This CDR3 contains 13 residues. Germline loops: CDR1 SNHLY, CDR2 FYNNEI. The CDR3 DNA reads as TGTGCCAGCAGTGATACCGGGGCCAACGTCCTGACTTTC. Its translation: CASSDTGANVLTF. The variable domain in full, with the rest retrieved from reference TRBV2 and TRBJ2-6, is EPEVTQTPSHQVTQMGQEVILRCVPISNHLYFYWYRQILGQKVEFLVSFYNNEISEKSEIFDDQFSVERPDGSNFTLKIRSTKLEDSAMYFCASSDTGANVLTFGAGSRLTVL.

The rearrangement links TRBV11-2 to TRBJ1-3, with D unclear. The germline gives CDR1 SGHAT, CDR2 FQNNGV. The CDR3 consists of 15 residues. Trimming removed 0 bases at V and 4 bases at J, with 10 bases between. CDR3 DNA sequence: TGTGCCAGCAGCTTAGATCCGGTAATCGGAAACACCATATATTTT. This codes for CASSLDPVIGNTIYF.

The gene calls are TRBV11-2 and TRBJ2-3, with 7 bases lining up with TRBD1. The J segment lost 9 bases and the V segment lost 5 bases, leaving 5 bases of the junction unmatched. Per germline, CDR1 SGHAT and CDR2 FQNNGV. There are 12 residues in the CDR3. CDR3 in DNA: TGTGCCAGCAGCCTGGGACAGTGGACGCAGTATTTT. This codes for CASSLGQWTQYF.

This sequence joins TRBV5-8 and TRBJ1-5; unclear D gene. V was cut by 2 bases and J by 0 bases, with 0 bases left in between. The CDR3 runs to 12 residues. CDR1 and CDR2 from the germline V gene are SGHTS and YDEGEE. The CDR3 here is CASSFSNQPQHF. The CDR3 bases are TGTGCCAGCAGCTTTAGCAATCAGCCCCAGCATTTT.

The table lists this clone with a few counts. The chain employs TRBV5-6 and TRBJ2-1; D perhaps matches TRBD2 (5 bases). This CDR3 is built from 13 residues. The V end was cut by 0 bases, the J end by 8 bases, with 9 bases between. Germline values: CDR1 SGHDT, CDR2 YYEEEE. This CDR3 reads CASSLGRVHEQFF. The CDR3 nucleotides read TGTGCCAGCAGCTTGGGGCGGGTCCATGAGCAGTTCTTC.

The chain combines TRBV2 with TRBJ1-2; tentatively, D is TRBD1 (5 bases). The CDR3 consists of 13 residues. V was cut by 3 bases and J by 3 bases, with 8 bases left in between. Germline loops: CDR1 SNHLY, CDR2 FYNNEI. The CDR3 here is CASSESRDYGYTF. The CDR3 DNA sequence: TGTGCCAGCAGTGAGAGCAGGGACTATGGCTACACCTTC. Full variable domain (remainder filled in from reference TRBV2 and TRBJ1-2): EPEVTQTPSHQVTQMGQEVILRCVPISNHLYFYWYRQILGQKVEFLVSFYNNEISEKSEIFDDQFSVERPDGSNFTLKIRSTKLEDSAMYFCASSESRDYGYTFGSGTRLTVV.

The CDR3 bases are TGTGCCTGGAGTGTACCAGATTCACCCCTCCACTTT. As protein: CAWSVPDSPLHF. This chain joins TRBV30 and TRBJ1-6; the D is unclear. CDR1 is GTSNPN, CDR2 SVGIG, per germline (reference sequence). The CDR3 is made up of 12 amino acids. Deletions cut 0 bases from V and 8 bases from J, with 5 bases between. Using reference TRBV30 and TRBJ1-6 for the parts outside the CDR3, the full variable domain is SQTIHQWPATLVQPVGSPLSLECTVEGTSNPNLYWYRQAAGRGLQLLFYSVGIGQISSEVPQNLSASRPQDRQFILSSKKLLLSDSGFYLCAWSVPDSPLHFGNGTRLTVT.

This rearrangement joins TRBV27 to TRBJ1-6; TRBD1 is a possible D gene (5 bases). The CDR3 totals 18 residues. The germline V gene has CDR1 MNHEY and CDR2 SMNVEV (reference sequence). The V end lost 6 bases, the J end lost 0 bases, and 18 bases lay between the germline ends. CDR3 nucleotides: TGTGCCAGCAGCACCGGGACGCCCTTCGACTCCTATAATTCACCCCTCCACTTT. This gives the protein CASSTGTPFDSYNSPLHF.

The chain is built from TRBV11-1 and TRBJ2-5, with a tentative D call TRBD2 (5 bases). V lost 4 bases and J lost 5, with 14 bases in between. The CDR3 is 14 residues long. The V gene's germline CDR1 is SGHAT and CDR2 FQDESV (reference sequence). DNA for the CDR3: TGTGCCAGCAGCTCCGGACTCGTCGGGGAGACCCAGTACTTC. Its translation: CASSSGLVGETQYF.

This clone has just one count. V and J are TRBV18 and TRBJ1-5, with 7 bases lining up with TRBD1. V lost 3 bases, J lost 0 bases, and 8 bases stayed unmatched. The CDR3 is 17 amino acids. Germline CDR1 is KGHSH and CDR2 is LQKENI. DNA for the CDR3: TGTGCCAGCTCACCCTATCCGGGACAGTATAGCAATCAGCCCCAGCATTTT. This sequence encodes CASSPYPGQYSNQPQHF.

Written as DNA, the CDR3 is TGTGCCAGTAGTATAGCCGGGGGCAGTAACACTGAAGCTTTCTTT. It codes for CASSIAGGSNTEAFF. The genes are TRBV19 and TRBJ1-1; tentatively, D is TRBD1 (6 bases). Deletions cut 1 base from V and 2 bases from J, with 11 bases between. This CDR3 comprises 15 residues. Germline CDR1 and CDR2: LNHDA and SQIVND (reference sequence).

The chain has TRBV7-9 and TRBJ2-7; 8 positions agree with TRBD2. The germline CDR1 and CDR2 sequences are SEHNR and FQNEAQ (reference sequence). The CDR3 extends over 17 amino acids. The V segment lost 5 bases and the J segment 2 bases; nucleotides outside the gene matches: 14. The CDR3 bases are TGTGCCAGCAGCAGACCCCCACTGCGGGGGGCCCCCTACGAGCAGTACTTC. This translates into CASSRPPLRGAPYEQYF.

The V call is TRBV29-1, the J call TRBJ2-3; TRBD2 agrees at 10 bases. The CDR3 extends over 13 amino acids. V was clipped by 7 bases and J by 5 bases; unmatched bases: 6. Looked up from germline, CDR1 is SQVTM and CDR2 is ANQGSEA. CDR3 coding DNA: TGCAGCGGCCACCTAGCGGGGGTAGATACGCAGTATTTT. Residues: CSGHLAGVDTQYF.

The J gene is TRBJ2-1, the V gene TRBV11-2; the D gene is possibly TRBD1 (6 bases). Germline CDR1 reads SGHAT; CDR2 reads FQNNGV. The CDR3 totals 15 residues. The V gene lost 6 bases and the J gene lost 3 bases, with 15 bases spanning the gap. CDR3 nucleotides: TGTGCCAGCAGAAGCACCGGGACACGCTACAATGAGCAGTTCTTC. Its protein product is CASRSTGTRYNEQFF.

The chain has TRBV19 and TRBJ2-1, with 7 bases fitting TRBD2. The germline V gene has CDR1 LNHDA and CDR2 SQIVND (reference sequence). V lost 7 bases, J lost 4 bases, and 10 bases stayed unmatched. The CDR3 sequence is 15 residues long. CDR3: CASTRGGSRYNEQFF. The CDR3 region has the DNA TGTGCCAGTACCCGCGGGGGTTCCAGGTACAATGAGCAGTTCTTC.

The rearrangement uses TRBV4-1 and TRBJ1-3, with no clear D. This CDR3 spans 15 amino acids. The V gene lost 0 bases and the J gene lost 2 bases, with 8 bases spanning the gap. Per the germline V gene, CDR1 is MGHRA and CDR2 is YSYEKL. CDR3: CASSQDLLAGNTIYF. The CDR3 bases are TGCGCCAGCAGCCAAGATCTCCTAGCTGGAAACACCATATATTTT.

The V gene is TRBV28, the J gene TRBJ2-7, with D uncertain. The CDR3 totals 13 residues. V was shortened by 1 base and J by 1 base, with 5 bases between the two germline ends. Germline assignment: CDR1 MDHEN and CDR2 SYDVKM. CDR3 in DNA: TGTGCCAGCAGTTTATTGGGATCCTACGAGCAGTACTTC. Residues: CASSLLGSYEQYF.

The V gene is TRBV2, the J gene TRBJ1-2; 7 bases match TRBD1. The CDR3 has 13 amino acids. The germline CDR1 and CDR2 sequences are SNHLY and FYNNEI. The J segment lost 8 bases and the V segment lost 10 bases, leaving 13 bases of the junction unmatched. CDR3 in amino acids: CATLLDRPWGYTF. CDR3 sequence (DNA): TGTGCCACCCTCTTGGACAGGCCATGGGGCTACACCTTC.